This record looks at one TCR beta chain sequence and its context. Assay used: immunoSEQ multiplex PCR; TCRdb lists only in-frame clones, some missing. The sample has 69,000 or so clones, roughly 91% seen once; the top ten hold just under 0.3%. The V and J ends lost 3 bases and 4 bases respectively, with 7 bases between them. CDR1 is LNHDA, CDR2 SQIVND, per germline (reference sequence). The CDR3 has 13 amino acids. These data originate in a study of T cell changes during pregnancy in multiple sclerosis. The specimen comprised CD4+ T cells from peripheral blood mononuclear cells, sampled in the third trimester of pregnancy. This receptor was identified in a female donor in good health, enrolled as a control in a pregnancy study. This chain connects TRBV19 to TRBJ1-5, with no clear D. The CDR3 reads CASSIQENQPQHF. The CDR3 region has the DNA TGTGCCAGTAGTATCCAGGAAAATCAGCCCCAGCATTTT.